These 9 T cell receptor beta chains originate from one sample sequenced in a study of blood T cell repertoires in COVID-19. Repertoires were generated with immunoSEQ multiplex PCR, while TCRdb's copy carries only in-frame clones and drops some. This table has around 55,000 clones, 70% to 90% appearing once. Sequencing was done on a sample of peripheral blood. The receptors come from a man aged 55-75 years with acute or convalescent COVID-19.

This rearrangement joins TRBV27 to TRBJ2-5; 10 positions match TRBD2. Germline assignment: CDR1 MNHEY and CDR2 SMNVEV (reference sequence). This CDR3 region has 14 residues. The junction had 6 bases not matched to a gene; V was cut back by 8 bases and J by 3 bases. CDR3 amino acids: CASSSGSGEETQYF. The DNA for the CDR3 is TGTGCCAGCTCTAGCGGGAGCGGGGAAGAGACCCAGTACTTC.

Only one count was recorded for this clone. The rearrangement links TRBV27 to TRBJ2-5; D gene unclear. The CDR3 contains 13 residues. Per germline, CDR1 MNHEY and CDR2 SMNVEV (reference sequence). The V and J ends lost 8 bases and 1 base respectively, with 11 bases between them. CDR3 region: CASRARLQETQYF. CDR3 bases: TGTGCCAGCCGAGCCAGACTCCAAGAGACCCAGTACTTC.

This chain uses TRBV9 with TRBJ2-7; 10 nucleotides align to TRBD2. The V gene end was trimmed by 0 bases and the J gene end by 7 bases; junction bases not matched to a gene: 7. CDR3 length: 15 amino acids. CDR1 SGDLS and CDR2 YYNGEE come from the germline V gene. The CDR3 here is CASSVGSSGSREQYF. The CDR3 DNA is TGTGCCAGCAGCGTAGGGTCTAGCGGGAGTAGGGAGCAGTACTTC.

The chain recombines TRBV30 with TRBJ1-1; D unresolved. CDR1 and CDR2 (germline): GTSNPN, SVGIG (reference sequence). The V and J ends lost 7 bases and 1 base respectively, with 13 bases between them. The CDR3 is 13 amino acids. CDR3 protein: CAYQRAPNTEAFF. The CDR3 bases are TGTGCCTATCAGAGGGCCCCGAACACTGAAGCTTTCTTT. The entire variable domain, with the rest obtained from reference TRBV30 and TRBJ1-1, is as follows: SQTIHQWPATLVQPVGSPLSLECTVEGTSNPNLYWYRQAAGRGLQLLFYSVGIGQISSEVPQNLSASRPQDRQFILSSKKLLLSDSGFYLCAYQRAPNTEAFFGQGTRLTVV.

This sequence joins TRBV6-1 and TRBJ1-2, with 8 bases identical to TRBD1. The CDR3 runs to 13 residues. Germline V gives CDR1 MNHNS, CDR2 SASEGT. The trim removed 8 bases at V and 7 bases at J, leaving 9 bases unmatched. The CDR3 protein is CASFRGQAFGYTF. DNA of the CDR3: TGTGCCAGCTTCAGGGGGCAGGCCTTTGGCTACACCTTC.

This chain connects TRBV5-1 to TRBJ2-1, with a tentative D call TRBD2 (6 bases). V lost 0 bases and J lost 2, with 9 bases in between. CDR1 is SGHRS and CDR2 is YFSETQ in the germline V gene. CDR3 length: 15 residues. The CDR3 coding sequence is TGCGCCAGCAGCTTGGATGGAGGGGCCTACAATGAGCAGTTCTTC. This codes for CASSLDGGAYNEQFF.

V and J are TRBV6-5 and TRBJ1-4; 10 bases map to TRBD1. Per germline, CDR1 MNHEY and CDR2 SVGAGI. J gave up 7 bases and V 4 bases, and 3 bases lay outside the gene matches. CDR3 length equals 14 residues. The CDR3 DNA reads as TGTGCCAGCAGTTCGGGGGACAGGGGTGAAAAACTGTTTTTT. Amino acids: CASSSGDRGEKLFF.

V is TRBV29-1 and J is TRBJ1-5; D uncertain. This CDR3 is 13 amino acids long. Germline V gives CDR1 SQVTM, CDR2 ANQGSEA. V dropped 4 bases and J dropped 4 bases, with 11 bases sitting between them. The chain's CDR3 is CSVVGSGNQPQHF. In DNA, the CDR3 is TGCAGCGTTGTCGGGAGTGGTAATCAGCCCCAGCATTTT.

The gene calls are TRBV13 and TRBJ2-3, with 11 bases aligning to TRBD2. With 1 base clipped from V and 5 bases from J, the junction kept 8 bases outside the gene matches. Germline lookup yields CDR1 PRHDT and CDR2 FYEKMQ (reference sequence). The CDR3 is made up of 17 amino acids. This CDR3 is CASSLAVGLAGGDTQYF. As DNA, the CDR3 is TGTGCCAGCAGCTTAGCAGTGGGGCTAGCGGGAGGAGATACGCAGTATTTT.